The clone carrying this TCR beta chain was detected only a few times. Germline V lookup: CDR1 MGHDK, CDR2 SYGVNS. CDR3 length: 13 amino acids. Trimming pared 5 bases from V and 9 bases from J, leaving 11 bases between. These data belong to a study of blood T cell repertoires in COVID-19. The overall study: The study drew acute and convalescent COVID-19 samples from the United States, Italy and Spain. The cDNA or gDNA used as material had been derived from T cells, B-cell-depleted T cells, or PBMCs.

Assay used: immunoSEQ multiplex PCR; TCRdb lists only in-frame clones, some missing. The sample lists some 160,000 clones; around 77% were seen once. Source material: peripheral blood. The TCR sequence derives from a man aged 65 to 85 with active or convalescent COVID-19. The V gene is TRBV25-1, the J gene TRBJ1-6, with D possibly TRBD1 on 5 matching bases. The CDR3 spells CASSSPGGSPLHF. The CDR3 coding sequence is TGTGCCAGCAGTTCCCCCGGGGGTTCACCCCTCCACTTT.